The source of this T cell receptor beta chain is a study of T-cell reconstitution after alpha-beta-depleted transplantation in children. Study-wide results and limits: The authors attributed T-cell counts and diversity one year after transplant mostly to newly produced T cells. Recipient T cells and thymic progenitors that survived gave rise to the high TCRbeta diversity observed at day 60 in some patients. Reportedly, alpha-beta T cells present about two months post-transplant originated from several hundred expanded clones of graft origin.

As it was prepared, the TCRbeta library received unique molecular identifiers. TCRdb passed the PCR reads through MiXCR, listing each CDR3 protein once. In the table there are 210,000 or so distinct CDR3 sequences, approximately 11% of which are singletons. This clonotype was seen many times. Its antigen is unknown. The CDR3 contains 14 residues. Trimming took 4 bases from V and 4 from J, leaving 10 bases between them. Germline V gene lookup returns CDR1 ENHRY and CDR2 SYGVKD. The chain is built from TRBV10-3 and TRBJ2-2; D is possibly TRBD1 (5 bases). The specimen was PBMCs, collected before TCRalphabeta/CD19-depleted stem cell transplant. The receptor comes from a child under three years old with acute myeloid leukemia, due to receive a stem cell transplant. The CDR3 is CAISGGALTGELFF. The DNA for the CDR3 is TGTGCCATCAGTGGTGGGGCGCTCACCGGGGAGCTGTTTTTT.